The 21 T cell receptor beta chains below were found in one sample sequenced in a study of cytomegalovirus exposure and HLA in healthy donors. PCR used 60 Vbeta primers and 13 Jbeta primers. The protocol was immunoSEQ multiplex PCR, while the TCRdb copy is restricted to in-frame clones and leaves out a portion. The data show tens of thousands of clones, about 74% seen once. Specimen: PBMCs. The receptor set was obtained from a man younger than 40 in good health and CMV-seronegative.

The chain carries TRBV19 and TRBJ1-3; a weak D match, TRBD1 (5 bases). Per germline, CDR1 LNHDA and CDR2 SQIVND (reference sequence). V dropped 7 bases and J dropped 0 bases, with 13 bases sitting between them. This CDR3 has 15 amino acids. CDR3 region: CASIRTPGSGNTIYF. CDR3 coding DNA: TGTGCCAGTATCCGGACACCAGGCTCTGGAAACACCATATATTTT.

V is TRBV5-5 and J is TRBJ1-1; possible D gene TRBD1, 5 bases. CDR3 size: 12 residues. Germline-derived CDR1 and CDR2 are SGHKS and YYEKEE (reference sequence). V was shortened by 0 bases and J by 8 bases, with 8 bases between the two germline ends. CDR3 bases: TGTGCCAGCAGCTTGGCAGGGTTGGAAGCTTTCTTT. It codes for CASSLAGLEAFF.

This clone was seen a handful of times. The rearrangement uses TRBV5-1 and TRBJ1-3; 8 nucleotides line up with TRBD1. The CDR3 totals 15 residues. The ends lost 1 base at V and 4 bases at J; junction bases unmatched: 4. The germline V gene has CDR1 SGHRS and CDR2 YFSETQ. This CDR3 reads CASSLTGQGGNTIYF. CDR3 coding DNA: TGCGCCAGCAGCTTGACCGGACAGGGAGGAAACACCATATATTTT.

This chain uses TRBV2 with TRBJ2-1, with unresolved D. V lost 2 bases and J lost 6, with 8 bases in between. Looked up from germline, CDR1 is SNHLY and CDR2 is FYNNEI. The CDR3 loop spans 13 amino acids. The CDR3 region has the DNA TGTGCCAGCAGTGAATTTCGGGTCAATGAGCAGTTCTTC. Its translation: CASSEFRVNEQFF.

The CDR3 region is CASSPRLAGVADTQYF. Written as DNA, the CDR3 is TGTGCCAGCAGCCCGCGACTAGCGGGAGTGGCGGATACGCAGTATTTT. The gene calls are TRBV7-8 and TRBJ2-3; TRBD2 agrees at 12 bases. There are 16 residues in the CDR3. V trimming: 5 bases; J trimming: 6 bases; junction bases outside the gene matches: 9. Germline V gene lookup returns CDR1 SGHVS and CDR2 FQNEAQ.

This clone was seen a single time. CDR3 DNA sequence: TGCGCCAGCAGCCAACAACAGGATCAGCCCCAGCATTTT. Translating gives CASSQQQDQPQHF. The chain couples TRBV4-1 to TRBJ1-5; possible D gene TRBD1, 5 bases. The CDR3 covers 13 residues. The germline V and J ends were trimmed by 2 bases and 5 bases, with 7 bases remaining between them. From germline, CDR1 is MGHRA and CDR2 YSYEKL.

This clone appeared a single time. V is TRBV7-9 and J is TRBJ1-6, with D possibly being TRBD1 (6 bases). The CDR3 has 15 amino acids. Germline-derived CDR1 and CDR2 are SEHNR and FQNEAQ (reference sequence). With 1 base removed from V and 10 bases from J, the gap between germline ends came to 14 bases. This chain's CDR3 is CASSLGNRDISPLHF. The CDR3 bases are TGTGCCAGCAGCTTAGGCAACAGGGATATCTCACCCCTCCACTTT.

J is TRBJ2-5 and V is TRBV28; no clear D gene. The better agreement between TRBJ2-7 and the DNA end casts doubt on the J call. CDR1 and CDR2 from the germline V gene are MDHEN and SYDVKM. There are 13 residues in the CDR3. CDR3 nucleotide sequence: TGTGCCAGCAGTTTAAGACTGCCCTACGAGCAGTACTTC. It encodes CASSLRLPYEQYF.

The chain has TRBV5-1 and TRBJ1-1; TRBD1 matches at 7 bases. V lost 4 bases to trimming and J lost 4 bases; unmatched junction nucleotides: 7. The CDR3 is 14 amino acids. From germline, CDR1 is SGHRS and CDR2 YFSETQ. In nucleotides, the CDR3 is TGCGCCAGCAGCCCAGGACAGGCTCTCACTGAAGCTTTCTTT. This sequence encodes CASSPGQALTEAFF.

This clone appeared a single time. This rearrangement joins TRBV28 to TRBJ2-2; D is unresolved. Germline V gives CDR1 MDHEN, CDR2 SYDVKM. The CDR3 has 11 amino acids. The ends were cut back, 5 bases at V and 6 bases at J, with 4 bases in the middle. As DNA, the CDR3 is TGTGCCAGCAGTGGCTCCGGGGAGCTGTTTTTT. This gives the protein CASSGSGELFF. The full variable domain, its missing parts supplied by reference TRBV28 and TRBJ2-2, is DVKVTQSSRYLVKRTGEKVFLECVQDMDHENMFWYRQDPGLGLRLIYFSYDVKMKEKGDIPEGYSVSREKKERFSLILESASTNQTSMYLCASSGSGELFFGEGSRLTVL.

The chain combines TRBV2 with TRBJ2-7, with 7 bases lining up with TRBD2. The CDR3 consists of 17 residues. V gave up 4 bases and J gave up 4 bases; unmatched junction bases: 16. Germline V gives CDR1 SNHLY, CDR2 FYNNEI. In DNA form, the CDR3 reads TGTGCCAGCAGTGTTTACCAAACTCGGGCCGGGGGGTACGAGCAGTACTTC. It translates to CASSVYQTRAGGYEQYF.

This clone was seen only once. The chain carries TRBV18 and TRBJ1-1; D is undetermined. In germline, CDR1 is KGHSH, CDR2 LQKENI. The CDR3 length is 14 residues. Between the trimmed V and J ends, which lost 1 base and 3 bases, there was a span of 9 bases. CDR3 in amino acids: CASSPREGYTEAFF. For the CDR3, the DNA is TGTGCCAGCTCACCACGGGAGGGATACACTGAAGCTTTCTTT.

This clone has just a few counts. This chain connects TRBV19 to TRBJ1-5; D may be TRBD1 (6 bases). CDR3 length: 15 amino acids. In germline, CDR1 is LNHDA, CDR2 SQIVND (reference sequence). V was cut by 3 bases and J by 7 bases, with 16 bases left in between. CDR3: CASSMRQVAGQPQHF. The DNA of the CDR3 is TGTGCCAGTAGTATGCGACAGGTTGCCGGACAGCCCCAGCATTTT.

As DNA, the CDR3 is TGTGCCAGCAGTGACTCGCCTAGCGGGGGGTTGGATACGCAGTATTTT. Translating it yields CASSDSPSGGLDTQYF. This chain uses TRBV6-4 with TRBJ2-3, with TRBD2 matching over 11 bases. The ends lost 0 bases at V and 6 bases at J; junction bases unmatched: 5. CDR3 length equals 16 residues. Germline V CDR1 and CDR2: MRHNA, SNTAGT.

The V gene is TRBV7-2, the J gene TRBJ2-5; 8 bases match TRBD2. Per the germline V gene, CDR1 is SGHTA and CDR2 is FQGNSA. The CDR3 loop spans 15 amino acids. V shed 3 bases, J shed 4 bases, and the junction held 7 bases outside the gene matches. CDR3 amino acids: CASSFGGGRVETQYF. CDR3 in DNA: TGTGCCAGCAGCTTCGGGGGGGGCCGAGTAGAGACCCAGTACTTC.

J is TRBJ2-1 and V is TRBV27; D not certain. Germline V lookup: CDR1 MNHEY, CDR2 SMNVEV (reference sequence). Trimming removed 0 bases at V and 2 bases at J, with 8 bases between. This CDR3 has 15 amino acids. CDR3 sequence reads: CASSLSPLTYNEQFF. The CDR3 DNA follows: TGTGCCAGCAGTTTATCGCCACTAACCTACAATGAGCAGTTCTTC.

This chain links TRBV19 with TRBJ1-2, with 11 bases that match TRBD1. Germline V gene lookup returns CDR1 LNHDA and CDR2 SQIVND (reference sequence). The junction had 5 bases not matched to a gene; V was cut back by 7 bases and J by 4 bases. The CDR3 runs 14 residues. CDR3 DNA: TGTGCCAGTACGGGACAGGGGGACTTCTATGGCTACACCTTC. Translated, it gives CASTGQGDFYGYTF.

The chain has TRBV7-9 and TRBJ2-1; TRBD2 aligns across 13 bases. Germline V lookup: CDR1 SEHNR, CDR2 FQNEAQ (reference sequence). Trimming cost V 5 bases and J 4 bases; bases outside gene matches: 5. This CDR3 region has 16 residues. The CDR3 region has the DNA TGTGCCAGCAGCGAAGGGACTAGCGGGGCATACAATGAGCAGTTCTTC. Translation: CASSEGTSGAYNEQFF.

This clone was picked up one time. The chain recombines TRBV7-6 with TRBJ1-2; D is uncertain. Germline CDR1 SGHVS, CDR2 FNYEAQ. With 5 bases removed from V and 0 bases from J, the gap between germline ends came to 7 bases. The CDR3 is 13 residues long. CDR3 sequence: CASSTRANYGYTF. In DNA form, the CDR3 reads TGTGCCAGCAGCACCCGGGCTAACTATGGCTACACCTTC.

The rearrangement uses TRBV7-8 and TRBJ2-5; a weak D match, TRBD2 (6 bases). The DNA end favors TRBJ2-7, so the J call may be wrong. The CDR3 sequence is 13 residues long. Germline assignment: CDR1 SGHVS and CDR2 FQNEAQ. CDR3 nucleotides: TGTGCCAGCAGCAAGGGACTTTACTACGAGCAGTACTTC. As protein: CASSKGLYYEQYF.

The chain carries TRBV5-1 and TRBJ2-1, with TRBD2 matching over 8 bases. V lost 2 bases and J lost 4; bases outside the gene matches: 5. Germline V gene lookup returns CDR1 SGHRS and CDR2 YFSETQ. CDR3 size: 15 residues. The CDR3 sequence is CASSFSGSEYNEQFF. Written as DNA, the CDR3 is TGCGCCAGCAGCTTCAGCGGGAGCGAGTACAATGAGCAGTTCTTC.